These 4 T cell receptor beta chains share one sample of origin, sequenced in a study of T and B cells in COVID-19 patients. From blood, roughly 250-500 ng of genomic DNA served as TRB template. BIOMED2 TRB-A/B primer pools were used in multiplex TRB PCR. Using its own MiXCR run on the multiplex PCR reads, TCRdb lists one record per CDR3 protein. The sample yields more than 9,000 distinct CDR3 sequences, under 35% seen once. The sequenced material came from blood. These TCRs come from a human donor who had recovered from COVID-19.

This chain joins TRBV20-1 and TRBJ2-3; tentatively, D is TRBD2 (7 bases). The CDR3 runs to 16 residues. V gave up 3 bases and J gave up 2 bases, with 18 bases separating them. Germline values: CDR1 DFQATT, CDR2 SNEGSKA (reference sequence). The CDR3 bases are TGCAGTGCTAGTCATTGGGGGGGGCTTCTCACAGATACGCAGTATTTT. Protein sequence: CSASHWGGLLTDTQYF.

In its sample, this clonotype was seen many times. The genes are TRBV12-3 or TRBV12-4 and TRBJ2-5, with 9 positions matching TRBD2. The V segment lost 7 bases and the J segment 5 bases; nucleotides outside the gene matches: 8. This CDR3 contains 14 residues. CDR3 DNA sequence: TGTGCCAGCACCCTTAGCGGGAGAGCGGAGACCCAGTACTTC. It encodes CASTLSGRAETQYF.

This clonotype has ten or more counts. The chain employs TRBV5-5 and TRBJ2-7, with no clear D. The germline gives CDR1 SGHKS, CDR2 YYEKEE (reference sequence). This CDR3 contains 15 residues. V was trimmed by 2 bases and J by 0 bases, leaving 12 bases between them. CDR3 bases: TGTGCCAGCAGCTTTTTGTCTGGCAGCTCCTACGAGCAGTACTTC. Protein: CASSFLSGSSYEQYF.

This chain connects TRBV6-5 to TRBJ2-1; tentatively, D is TRBD2 (7 bases). The CDR3 is made up of 14 amino acids. Between the trimmed V and J ends, which lost 8 bases and 4 bases, there was a span of 15 bases. Germline V gene sequence: CDR1 MNHEY, CDR2 SVGAGI. CDR3 in DNA: TGTGCCAGCGGCTCCAAGGGGGGGTACAATGAGCAGTTCTTC. It specifies CASGSKGGYNEQFF.